This is a list of T cell receptor beta chains from one sample in a study of OX40 agonist ivuxolimab in advanced cancers. Profiling relied on immunoSEQ multiplex PCR, and the TCRdb table lists in-frame clones only, not all of them. The sample lists tens of thousands of clones, about 80% occurring once. This specimen consisted of CD4+ or CD8+ T cells sorted from blood, obtained in a trial of the OX40 agonist ivuxolimab. These TCRs come from an adult with an advanced solid tumor such as melanoma, head and neck, liver or kidney cancer. CDR3s include the opening cysteine and the closing phenylalanine or tryptophan. Each record gives: clone size, J gene, V gene, D gene, CDR3 protein, CDR3 DNA. A D gene is named only where the DNA matches it firmly. The listing skips clone size in some rows; elsewhere it reads once, few, many or a size class.

abundance: few; j_gene: TRBJ1-4; v_gene: TRBV4-2; d_gene: .; CDR3aa: CASSQGVSGEKLFF; CDR3nt: TGTGCCAGCAGCCAAGGGGTTTCGGGTGAAAAACTGTTTTTT
abundance: .; j_gene: TRBJ2-1; v_gene: TRBV11-2; d_gene: TRBD2; CDR3aa: CASSRGGASSYNEQFF; CDR3nt: TGTGCCAGCAGCCGCGGGGGGGCTAGCTCCTACAATGAGCAGTTCTTC
abundance: once; j_gene: TRBJ1-1; v_gene: TRBV23-1; d_gene: TRBD1; CDR3aa: CASSHPEGGQGMNTEAFF; CDR3nt: TGCGCCAGCAGTCATCCTGAAGGGGGACAGGGAATGAACACTGAAGCTTTCTTT
abundance: .; j_gene: TRBJ1-2; v_gene: TRBV4-3; d_gene: .; CDR3aa: CASSQGRQSGYTF; CDR3nt: TGCGCCAGCAGCCAGGGCCGACAAAGTGGCTACACCTTC
abundance: .; j_gene: TRBJ2-3; v_gene: TRBV11-3; d_gene: .; CDR3aa: CASSLVAGYNLGTDTQYF; CDR3nt: TGTGCCAGCAGCTTAGTTGCCGGGTACAACTTGGGCACAGATACGCAGTATTTT
abundance: .; j_gene: TRBJ1-1; v_gene: TRBV5-4; d_gene: TRBD1; CDR3aa: CASSFAQGQRNTEAFF; CDR3nt: TGTGCCAGCAGCTTTGCCCAGGGACAGAGGAACACTGAAGCTTTCTTT
abundance: .; j_gene: TRBJ2-6; v_gene: TRBV7-3; d_gene: TRBD1; CDR3aa: CASSRQGPGSGANVLTF; CDR3nt: TGTGCCAGCAGCAGACAGGGACCAGGCTCTGGGGCCAACGTCCTGACTTTC
abundance: few; j_gene: TRBJ2-1; v_gene: TRBV7-3; d_gene: TRBD2; CDR3aa: CASSWGHVTSGNEQFF; CDR3nt: TGTGCCAGCAGCTGGGGCCACGTGACTAGCGGAAATGAGCAGTTCTTC
abundance: .; j_gene: TRBJ2-2; v_gene: TRBV5-1; d_gene: .; CDR3aa: CASSTDSAGELFF; CDR3nt: TGCGCCAGCAGCACGGACTCGGCCGGGGAGCTGTTTTTT
abundance: .; j_gene: TRBJ2-1; v_gene: TRBV5-6; d_gene: TRBD2; CDR3aa: CASSLGSGLAINEQFF; CDR3nt: TGTGCCAGCAGCTTGGGGTCGGGACTAGCGATAAATGAGCAGTTCTTC
abundance: .; j_gene: TRBJ2-5; v_gene: TRBV9; d_gene: .; CDR3aa: CASSVGNPNQETQYF; CDR3nt: TGTGCCAGCAGCGTGGGCAACCCTAACCAAGAGACCCAGTACTTC
abundance: .; j_gene: TRBJ1-2; v_gene: TRBV5-4; d_gene: TRBD1; CDR3aa: CAGGQGSANYGYTF; CDR3nt: TGTGCCGGCGGACAGGGATCGGCTAACTATGGCTACACCTTC
abundance: .; j_gene: TRBJ1-2; v_gene: TRBV5-1; d_gene: TRBD1; CDR3aa: CASSSGPGQSLSYGYTF; CDR3nt: TGCGCCAGCAGCTCGGGACCGGGACAGAGTTTATCCTATGGCTACACCTTC
abundance: .; j_gene: TRBJ2-3; v_gene: TRBV5-1; d_gene: TRBD2; CDR3aa: CASSLGAGGPTDTQYF; CDR3nt: TGCGCCAGCAGCTTGGGGGCGGGGGGGCCTACAGATACGCAGTATTTT
abundance: .; j_gene: TRBJ2-5; v_gene: TRBV12-5; d_gene: .; CDR3aa: CASGLRDETQYF; CDR3nt: TGTGCTAGTGGTTTGAGGGACGAGACCCAGTACTTC
abundance: .; j_gene: TRBJ2-1; v_gene: TRBV19; d_gene: .; CDR3aa: CASSMATGTSHEQFF; CDR3nt: TGTGCCAGTAGTATGGCAACCGGGACATCCCATGAGCAGTTCTTC
abundance: .; j_gene: TRBJ2-7; v_gene: TRBV2; d_gene: .; CDR3aa: CASETSPHEQYF; CDR3nt: TGTGCCAGCGAGACATCCCCCCACGAGCAGTACTTC
abundance: .; j_gene: TRBJ2-2; v_gene: TRBV5-6; d_gene: .; CDR3aa: CASSLPAPVTGELFF; CDR3nt: TGTGCCAGCAGCTTGCCGGCCCCGGTCACCGGGGAGCTGTTTTTT
abundance: .; j_gene: TRBJ2-7; v_gene: TRBV5-4; d_gene: .; CDR3aa: CASSLVGAPGEQYF; CDR3nt: TGTGCCAGCAGCTTGGTTGGGGCCCCGGGGGAGCAGTACTTC
abundance: .; j_gene: TRBJ2-7; v_gene: TRBV15; d_gene: TRBD1; CDR3aa: CATSRDPTGGADEQYF; CDR3nt: TGTGCCACCAGCAGAGATCCTACAGGGGGCGCGGACGAGCAGTACTTC
abundance: once; j_gene: TRBJ2-1; v_gene: TRBV14; d_gene: TRBD2; CDR3aa: CASSQDGAGERRQFF; CDR3nt: TGTGCCAGCAGCCAAGATGGAGCGGGGGAGAGGCGCCAGTTCTTC
abundance: .; j_gene: TRBJ1-2; v_gene: TRBV5-1; d_gene: TRBD1; CDR3aa: CASSEGTGGAHGYTF; CDR3nt: TGCGCCAGCAGCGAAGGGACAGGGGGGGCCCATGGCTACACCTTC
abundance: few; j_gene: TRBJ2-3; v_gene: TRBV9; d_gene: TRBD2; CDR3aa: CASSLAGRTDTQYF; CDR3nt: TGTGCCAGCAGTTTAGCGGGGCGCACAGATACGCAGTATTTT
abundance: few; j_gene: TRBJ2-5; v_gene: TRBV5-1; d_gene: TRBD2; CDR3aa: CASSPQGLEYQETQYF; CDR3nt: TGCGCCAGCAGCCCCCAGGGACTAGAGTACCAAGAGACCCAGTACTTC
abundance: .; j_gene: TRBJ1-4; v_gene: TRBV2; d_gene: .; CDR3aa: CASRARAGFGATNEKLFF; CDR3nt: TGTGCCAGCAGGGCTAGAGCAGGTTTCGGGGCAACTAATGAAAAACTGTTTTTT
abundance: .; j_gene: TRBJ1-1; v_gene: TRBV5-6; d_gene: .; CDR3aa: CASSPKGRGGSEAFF; CDR3nt: TGTGCCAGCAGCCCTAAGGGCAGGGGAGGGTCTGAAGCTTTCTTT
abundance: once; j_gene: TRBJ2-7; v_gene: TRBV5-6; d_gene: .; CDR3aa: CASSLVGGGEQYF; CDR3nt: TGTGCCAGCAGCTTAGTAGGGGGGGGCGAGCAGTACTTC
abundance: .; j_gene: TRBJ2-1; v_gene: TRBV19; d_gene: .; CDR3aa: CASMVSDNLNAEQFF; CDR3nt: TGTGCCAGTATGGTCTCGGACAACCTCAATGCGGAGCAGTTCTTC
abundance: .; j_gene: TRBJ2-3; v_gene: TRBV5-1; d_gene: .; CDR3aa: CASSPNGVGTDTQYF; CDR3nt: TGCGCCAGCAGCCCGAACGGGGTGGGCACAGATACGCAGTATTTT
abundance: .; j_gene: TRBJ2-7; v_gene: TRBV10-3; d_gene: TRBD2; CDR3aa: CAIRPVGREGSYEQYF; CDR3nt: TGTGCCATCAGACCCGTGGGGCGGGAGGGGTCCTACGAGCAGTACTTC
abundance: .; j_gene: TRBJ2-6; v_gene: TRBV7-9; d_gene: .; CDR3aa: CASIPSRGSSGANVLTF; CDR3nt: TGTGCCAGCATCCCGTCCCGGGGGAGCTCTGGGGCCAACGTCCTGACTTTC
abundance: .; j_gene: TRBJ2-2; v_gene: TRBV15; d_gene: TRBD2; CDR3aa: CATSRERLARGELFF; CDR3nt: TGTGCCACCAGCAGAGAAAGACTAGCGAGGGGGGAGCTGTTTTTT
abundance: .; j_gene: TRBJ1-3; v_gene: TRBV30; d_gene: .; CDR3aa: CAWSSEGSPSGNTIYF; CDR3nt: TGTGCCTGGAGTTCAGAGGGGTCACCCTCTGGAAACACCATATATTTT
abundance: .; j_gene: TRBJ1-5; v_gene: TRBV9; d_gene: .; CDR3aa: CASSTGQNSNQPQHF; CDR3nt: TGTGCCAGCAGCACCGGACAGAATAGCAATCAGCCCCAGCATTTT
abundance: .; j_gene: TRBJ2-7; v_gene: TRBV7-2; d_gene: .; CDR3aa: CASSHPGTEIEQYF; CDR3nt: TGTGCCAGCAGCCATCCCGGGACGGAGATCGAGCAGTACTTC
abundance: .; j_gene: TRBJ2-7; v_gene: TRBV5-1; d_gene: TRBD1; CDR3aa: CASTSTGAYEQYF; CDR3nt: TGCGCCAGCACCTCGACAGGGGCCTACGAGCAGTACTTC
abundance: .; j_gene: TRBJ1-2; v_gene: TRBV27; d_gene: .; CDR3aa: CASSLSQGGFYGYTF; CDR3nt: TGTGCCAGCAGTTTATCGCAGGGTGGGTTCTATGGCTACACCTTC
abundance: .; j_gene: TRBJ1-2; v_gene: TRBV5-4; d_gene: TRBD1; CDR3aa: CASSLDRGFYGYTF; CDR3nt: TGTGCCAGCAGCCTAGACAGGGGTTTTTATGGCTACACCTTC
abundance: .; j_gene: TRBJ2-1; v_gene: TRBV29-1; d_gene: TRBD1; CDR3aa: CSVAGTASYNEQFF; CDR3nt: TGCAGCGTTGCCGGGACAGCCTCCTACAATGAGCAGTTCTTC
abundance: .; j_gene: TRBJ1-5; v_gene: TRBV12-5; d_gene: .; CDR3aa: CASGLVLGRGSNQPQHF; CDR3nt: TGTGCTAGTGGTTTGGTATTGGGGAGGGGATCCAATCAGCCCCAGCATTTT
abundance: .; j_gene: TRBJ2-6; v_gene: TRBV7-2; d_gene: TRBD1; CDR3aa: CASSQRTGTGANVLTF; CDR3nt: TGTGCCAGCAGCCAACGGACAGGGACTGGGGCCAACGTCCTGACTTTC
abundance: few; j_gene: TRBJ2-7; v_gene: TRBV18; d_gene: .; CDR3aa: CASSPMGYEQYF; CDR3nt: TGTGCCAGCTCACCAATGGGTTACGAGCAGTACTTC
abundance: .; j_gene: TRBJ1-6; v_gene: TRBV2; d_gene: .; CDR3aa: CASTQIREAPLHF; CDR3nt: TGTGCCAGCACTCAGATCAGGGAGGCACCCCTCCACTTT
abundance: once; j_gene: TRBJ2-1; v_gene: TRBV5-1; d_gene: TRBD1; CDR3aa: CASSWDTGGAGYNEQFF; CDR3nt: TGCGCCAGCAGCTGGGACACAGGGGGCGCCGGGTACAATGAGCAGTTCTTC
abundance: .; j_gene: TRBJ1-5; v_gene: TRBV7-8; d_gene: .; CDR3aa: CASSLVGGALGNQPQHF; CDR3nt: TGTGCCAGCAGCTTAGTTGGGGGGGCGCTCGGGAATCAGCCCCAGCATTTT
abundance: .; j_gene: TRBJ2-1; v_gene: TRBV7-2; d_gene: TRBD2; CDR3aa: CASSDRGGGGSYNEQFF; CDR3nt: TGTGCCAGCAGCGACCGGGGTGGCGGGGGGTCATACAATGAGCAGTTCTTC